This record looks at one T cell receptor beta chain sequence and its context. This sample was taken from a study of blood T cell repertoires in COVID-19. Germline V gives CDR1 LNHDA, CDR2 SQIVND (reference sequence). This CDR3 has 17 residues. Trimming pared 2 bases from V and 4 bases from J, leaving 18 bases between. Produced via immunoSEQ multiplex PCR; TCRdb's table is partial and in-frame only. The table records roughly 140,000 clones, 87% of them present only once. The TCR sequence derives from a woman aged 55-75 years with active or convalescent COVID-19. The sequenced sample was peripheral blood. This sequence joins TRBV19 and TRBJ1-5, with a weak D call TRBD1 (6 bases). DNA for the CDR3: TGTGCCAGTAGTATACGTCGCATGAGGCAGGGGAATCAGCCCCAGCATTTT. Encoded protein: CASSIRRMRQGNQPQHF.